The rows below give T cell receptor beta chains drawn from one sample of a study of CDR3 diversity in severe acne. TCRdb itself ran the PCR reads through MiXCR, one entry per CDR3 protein. Of about 90,000 distinct CDR3 sequences in the sample, less than 65% are singletons; the top ten hold under 14%. Sequenced input: blood. The receptors here all came from a male donor with severe acne vulgaris. The CDR3 runs from the conserved cysteine through the conserved F or W. The D gene is left open where the match is weak. Not every row has a clone size; where given, it reads once, few, many or a size class.

clone_size	d_call	v_call	j_call	cdr3_nt	cdr3_aa
.	TRBD1	TRBV14	TRBJ2-1	TGTGCCAGCAGCCTAAGAGGGACAGGGGGCAATGAGCAGTTCTTC	CASSLRGTGGNEQFF
.	.	TRBV7-2	TRBJ2-7	TGTGCCAGCAGCCGGAGGGGCCAGCAGTACTTC	CASSRRGQQYF
many	.	TRBV6-1	TRBJ2-4	TGTGCCAGCAGTACGGACCGAAACATTCAGTACTTC	CASSTDRNIQYF
many	.	TRBV27	TRBJ1-6	TGTGCCAGCAGCTCCTACTCGGGGCAGGGGAATTCACCCCTCCACTTT	CASSSYSGQGNSPLHF
once	TRBD1	TRBV5-4	TRBJ2-7	TGTGCCAGCAGCTTGCGGGACAGCAGATACGAGCAGTACTTC	CASSLRDSRYEQYF
many	TRBD2	TRBV2	TRBJ2-2	TGTGCCAGCAGGAACACTAGCGGGAGGGTCGGGGAGCTGTTTTTT	CASRNTSGRVGELFF
few	.	TRBV2	TRBJ1-2	TGTGCCAGCAGTGACTATGGCTACACCTTC	CASSDYGYTF
.	.	TRBV2	TRBJ1-1	TGTGCCAGCAGTGCTACCTCACCGCCGGTCGGTTTCTTT	CASSATSPPVGFF
many	.	TRBV12-3/TRBV12-4	TRBJ2-7	TGTGCCAGCAGTTTAGAGGCGGCAGGGGACTACGAGCAGTACTTC	CASSLEAAGDYEQYF
.	.	TRBV9	TRBJ2-3	TGTGCCAGCAGCGTATCCCCTCCGGGAGTCATGGGGGATACGCAGTATTTT	CASSVSPPGVMGDTQYF
.	.	TRBV11-2	TRBJ2-1	TGTGCCAGCAGCAAATCCGGGCTAGCCGAGAGCTCCTACAATGAGCAGTTCTTC	CASSKSGLAESSYNEQFF
.	.	TRBV7-3	TRBJ1-1	TGTGCCAGCAGCTTAACTTTGGGGGCCACTGAAGCTTTCTTT	CASSLTLGATEAFF
.	.	TRBV5-1	TRBJ2-5	.	CASSFNRGRSYGYTFGSGTQYF
.	.	TRBV6-2/TRBV6-3	TRBJ2-7	TGTGCCAGCAGCAACCGTTTACGGCCCTACGAGCAGTACTTC	CASSNRLRPYEQYF
few	.	TRBV9	TRBJ1-2	TGTGCCAGCAGCGTAGATTCGGGGAAATATGGCTACACCTTC	CASSVDSGKYGYTF
.	TRBD1	TRBV12-3/TRBV12-4	TRBJ1-2	TGTGCCAGCAGTTGGGTCGGTGGGACAGCTTGTGGCTACACCTTC	CASSWVGGTACGYTF
few	.	TRBV4-3	TRBJ1-2	TGCGCCAGCAGCCAAGAATTCACACAGAACTATGGCTACACCTTC	CASSQEFTQNYGYTF
.	TRBD2	TRBV6-5	TRBJ2-7	TGTGCCAGCAGTCCTAGCGGGATGTTCGCCCCCACCTACGAGCAGTACTTC	CASSPSGMFAPTYEQYF
.	TRBD1	TRBV5-6	TRBJ1-1	TGTGCCAGCAGCTTTGGAGGGGGCAGGAACACTGAAGCTTTCTTT	CASSFGGGRNTEAFF
.	TRBD2	TRBV5-1	TRBJ2-7	TGCGCCAGCAGCTTGGAAGGAGCGGGGGTAATCGGGGAGCCGTACTTC	CASSLEGAGVIGEPYF
.	.	TRBV7-3	TRBJ2-3	TGTGCCAGCAGCTCAACTAGCATTGTGGATACGCAGTATTTT	CASSSTSIVDTQYF
.	.	TRBV20-1	TRBJ2-5	TGCAGTGCTAGAGATCCCTCCCTAGCCCATGGAGAGACCCAGTACTTC	CSARDPSLAHGETQYF
few	.	TRBV6-6	TRBJ2-3	TGTGCCAGCAGTTACAAGAGCACAGATACGCAGTATTTT	CASSYKSTDTQYF
.	TRBD2	TRBV29-1	TRBJ2-1	TGCAGCGTTGAGGTCGGGACTAGCGCCTACAATGAGCAGTTCTTC	CSVEVGTSAYNEQFF
many	.	TRBV19	TRBJ2-3	TGTGCCAGTAGTATAGGTCCAACCACAGATACGCAGTATTTT	CASSIGPTTDTQYF
few	.	TRBV9	TRBJ2-4	TGTGCCAGCAGCGTAGAAGGCAAAAACATTCAGTACTTC	CASSVEGKNIQYF
many	TRBD2	TRBV20-1	TRBJ2-1	TGCAGTGCTAGAACCCTAGCGGGGGAAAACTACAATGAGCAGTTCTTC	CSARTLAGENYNEQFF
many	TRBD1	TRBV4-2	TRBJ2-7	TGTGCCAGCAGCCATGGGACAGGGGGCCTCGAGCAGTACTTC	CASSHGTGGLEQYF
many	.	TRBV20-1	TRBJ2-5	TGCAGTGCTAGATTCGGAGGGTCGGGGGAGACCCAGTACTTC	CSARFGGSGETQYF
.	TRBD2	TRBV25-1	TRBJ2-7	TGTGCCAGCAGTGCGACTAGCGGCTACGAGCAGTACTTC	CASSATSGYEQYF
many	.	TRBV7-9	TRBJ2-7	TGTGCCAGCAGCTTAGAGCAGGGGTACCACGAGCAGTACTTC	CASSLEQGYHEQYF
.	.	TRBV7-9	TRBJ1-2	TGTGCCAGCAGGACGGGGTCTGGAAACACCTTC	CASRTGSGNTF
.	.	TRBV25-1	TRBJ1-4	TGTGCCAGCAGTCCGGTGGAGGATTCAGGGGAAAAACTGCTTTTT	CASSPVEDSGEKLLF
.	TRBD2	TRBV29-1	TRBJ2-5	TGCAGCGTGGAAGATAGCCGGACTAGCGGGTTACAAGAGACCCAGTACTTC	CSVEDSRTSGLQETQYF
.	TRBD2	TRBV7-3	TRBJ2-1	TGTGCCAGCAGCATACCCGGGACTACCTCTCCCGGTGAGCAGTTCTTC	CASSIPGTTSPGEQFF
many	.	TRBV7-6	TRBJ2-7	TGTGCCAGCAGCCCTGACATGGACGAGCAGTACTTC	CASSPDMDEQYF
medium-sized	TRBD2	TRBV20-1	TRBJ2-1	TGCAGTGCAAAACTAGCGGGAGTTGGAAATGAGCAGTTCTTC	CSAKLAGVGNEQFF
.	TRBD1	TRBV6-5	TRBJ1-3	TGTGCCAGCAGCCTAGACAGGGACACCATATATTTT	CASSLDRDTIYF
.	.	TRBV7-2	TRBJ1-2	TGTGCCAGCAGCTTAGAGGTAGCAGTCTATGGCTACACCTTC	CASSLEVAVYGYTF
.	.	TRBV7-2	TRBJ2-7	TGTGCCAGCAGCTCCGGGACGTACACCTACGAGCAGTACTTC	CASSSGTYTYEQYF
.	.	TRBV15	TRBJ1-6	TGTGCCACCAGCAGAGCTACAGCTCATAATTCACCCCTCCACTTT	CATSRATAHNSPLHF
many	TRBD2	TRBV6-4	TRBJ2-1	TGTGCCAGCAGTGAGACTAGCGGGGACTCCAATGAGCAGTTCTTC	CASSETSGDSNEQFF
few	.	TRBV14	TRBJ2-3	TGTGCCAGCAGCCTGAGAGGGGACCACTCAACAGATACGCAGTATTTT	CASSLRGDHSTDTQYF
few	TRBD1	TRBV6-1	TRBJ2-6	TGTGCTAGCAGTGATGTCAACAGGGGGCTTGCGGGGGCCAACGCCCTGACTTTC	CASSDVNRGLAGANALTF
few	TRBD1	TRBV29-1	TRBJ1-2	TGCAGCGCCCTGGGGGGACAGGGCTACACCTTC	CSALGGQGYTF
many	TRBD2	TRBV12-3/TRBV12-4	TRBJ2-1	TGTGCCAGCAATCGTCTTGGACTAGAGGGGCACTTC	CASNRLGLEGHF
.	.	TRBV12-5	TRBJ2-5	TGTGCTGGTGGTTCCCCTAACCACGATGGGGAAAAGAAACAAGAGACCCAGTACTTC	CAGGSPNHDGEKKQETQYF
.	.	TRBV18	TRBJ2-7	TGTGCCAGCAGAGGGACGAACTACGAGCAGTACTTC	CASRGTNYEQYF
.	.	TRBV15	TRBJ2-7	TGTGCCACCAGCAGAGAGAGGATCTCCTACGAGCAGTACTTC	CATSRERISYEQYF
few	.	TRBV6-1	TRBJ1-6	TGTGCCAGCACCGAGTTCTCCTATAATTCACCCCTCCACTTT	CASTEFSYNSPLHF
few	.	TRBV27	TRBJ1-1	.	CASSLSIGTVYGYTFGSGTEAFF
.	.	TRBV15	TRBJ1-1	TGTGCCACCAGCAGAGATCGGCGGGTCGGTTTGACTGAAGCTTTCTTT	CATSRDRRVGLTEAFF
many	.	TRBV2	TRBJ1-5	TGTGCCAGCAGTGTGGACTATCAGCCCCAGCATTTT	CASSVDYQPQHF
few	TRBD2	TRBV20-1	TRBJ2-2	TGCAGTGCTAGAGACCCCCGGGGGGTCAACACCGGGGAGCTGTTTTTT	CSARDPRGVNTGELFF
few	.	TRBV29-1	TRBJ1-1	TGCATCGGCTTGATGTACACTGAAGCTTTCTTT	CIGLMYTEAFF